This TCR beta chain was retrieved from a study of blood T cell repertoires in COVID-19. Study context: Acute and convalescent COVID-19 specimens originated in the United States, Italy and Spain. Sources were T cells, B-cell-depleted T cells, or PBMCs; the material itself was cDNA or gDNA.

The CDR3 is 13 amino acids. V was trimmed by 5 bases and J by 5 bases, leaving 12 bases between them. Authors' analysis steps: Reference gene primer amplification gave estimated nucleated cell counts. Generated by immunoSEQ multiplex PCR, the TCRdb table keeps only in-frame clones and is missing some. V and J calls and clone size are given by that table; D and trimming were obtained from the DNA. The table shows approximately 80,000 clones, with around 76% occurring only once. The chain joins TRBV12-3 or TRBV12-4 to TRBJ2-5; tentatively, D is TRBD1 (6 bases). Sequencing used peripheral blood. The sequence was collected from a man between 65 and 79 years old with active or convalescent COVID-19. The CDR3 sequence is CASSQTGRETQYF. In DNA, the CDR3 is TGTGCCAGCAGTCAAACAGGGCGGGAGACCCAGTACTTC.